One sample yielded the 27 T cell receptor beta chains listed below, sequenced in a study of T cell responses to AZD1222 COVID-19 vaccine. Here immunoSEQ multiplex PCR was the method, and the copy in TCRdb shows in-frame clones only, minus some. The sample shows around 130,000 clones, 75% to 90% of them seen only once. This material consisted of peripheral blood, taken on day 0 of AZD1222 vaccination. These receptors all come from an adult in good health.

The DNA of the CDR3 is TGTGCCAGCAGCTTCAGGGGACTCGGATCCTACAATGAGCAGTTCTTC. It yields the protein CASSFRGLGSYNEQFF. The chain recombines TRBV5-8 with TRBJ2-1; either TRBD1 or TRBD2 may fit D (6 bases each). Germline loops: CDR1 SGHTS, CDR2 YDEGEE. Trimming pared 2 bases from V and 1 base from J, leaving 13 bases between. CDR3 length: 16 amino acids.

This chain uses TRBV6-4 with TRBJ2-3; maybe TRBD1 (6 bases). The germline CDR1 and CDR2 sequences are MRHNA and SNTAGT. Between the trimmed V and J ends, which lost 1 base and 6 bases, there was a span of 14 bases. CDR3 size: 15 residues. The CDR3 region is CASSDWTEGRDTQYF. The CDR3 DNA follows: TGTGCCAGCAGTGACTGGACAGAGGGAAGGGATACGCAGTATTTT.

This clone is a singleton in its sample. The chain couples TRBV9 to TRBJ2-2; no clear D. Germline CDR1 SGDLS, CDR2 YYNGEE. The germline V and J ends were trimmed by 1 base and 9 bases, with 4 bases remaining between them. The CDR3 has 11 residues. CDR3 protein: CASSVRRELFF. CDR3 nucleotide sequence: TGTGCCAGCAGCGTAAGGAGGGAGCTGTTTTTT.

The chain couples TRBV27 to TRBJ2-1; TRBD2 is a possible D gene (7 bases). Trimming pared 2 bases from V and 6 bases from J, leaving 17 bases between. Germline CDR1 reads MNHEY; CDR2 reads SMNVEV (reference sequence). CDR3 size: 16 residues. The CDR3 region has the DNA TGTGCCAGCAGTTTACCCCTAACTAGGGGGGGCAATGAGCAGTTCTTC. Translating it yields CASSLPLTRGGNEQFF.

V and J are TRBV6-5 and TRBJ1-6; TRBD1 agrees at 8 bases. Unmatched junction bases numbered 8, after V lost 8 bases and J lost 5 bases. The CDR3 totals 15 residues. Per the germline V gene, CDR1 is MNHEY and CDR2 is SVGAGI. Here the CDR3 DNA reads TGTGCCAGCTTCGCGAGACAGGGGAATAATTCACCCCTCCACTTT. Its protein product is CASFARQGNNSPLHF.

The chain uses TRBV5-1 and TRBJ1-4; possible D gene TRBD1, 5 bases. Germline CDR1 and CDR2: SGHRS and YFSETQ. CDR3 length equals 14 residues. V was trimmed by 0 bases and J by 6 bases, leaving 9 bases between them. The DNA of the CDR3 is TGCGCCAGCAGCTTGGGCGGGACTTATGAAAAACTGTTTTTT. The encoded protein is CASSLGGTYEKLFF.

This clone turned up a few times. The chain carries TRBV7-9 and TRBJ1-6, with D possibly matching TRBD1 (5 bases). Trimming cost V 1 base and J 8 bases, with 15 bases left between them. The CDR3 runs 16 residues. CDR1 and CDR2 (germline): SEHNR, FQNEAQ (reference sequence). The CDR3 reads CASSLVRGWSHSPLHF. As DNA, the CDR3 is TGTGCCAGCAGCTTAGTTAGGGGATGGAGTCATTCACCCCTCCACTTT.

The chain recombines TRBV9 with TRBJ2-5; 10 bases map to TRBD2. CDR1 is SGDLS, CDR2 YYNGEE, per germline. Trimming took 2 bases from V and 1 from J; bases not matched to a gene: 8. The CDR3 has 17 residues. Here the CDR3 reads CASSVGRRLAGQETQYF. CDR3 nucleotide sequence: TGTGCCAGCAGCGTCGGACGCCGACTAGCGGGCCAAGAGACCCAGTACTTC.

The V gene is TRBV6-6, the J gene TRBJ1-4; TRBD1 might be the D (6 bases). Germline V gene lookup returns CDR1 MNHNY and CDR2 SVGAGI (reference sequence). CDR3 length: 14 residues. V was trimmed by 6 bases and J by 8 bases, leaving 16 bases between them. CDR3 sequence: CASRIQGLLEKLFF. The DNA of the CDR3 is TGTGCCAGCAGAATACAGGGTTTGCTAGAAAAACTGTTTTTT.

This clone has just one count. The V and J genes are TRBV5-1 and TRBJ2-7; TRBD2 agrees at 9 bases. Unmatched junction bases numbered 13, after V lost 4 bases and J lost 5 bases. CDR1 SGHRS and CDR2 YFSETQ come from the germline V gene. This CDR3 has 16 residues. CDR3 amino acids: CASSPYGGLARNEQYF. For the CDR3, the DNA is TGCGCCAGCAGCCCGTACGGGGGACTAGCTCGGAACGAGCAGTACTTC.

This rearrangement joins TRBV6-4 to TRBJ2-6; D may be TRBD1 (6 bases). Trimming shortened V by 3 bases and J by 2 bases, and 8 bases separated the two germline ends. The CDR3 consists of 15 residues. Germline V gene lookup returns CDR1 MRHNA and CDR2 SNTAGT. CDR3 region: CASSEGGTGANVLTF. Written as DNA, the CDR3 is TGTGCCAGCAGTGAAGGGGGAACTGGGGCCAACGTCCTGACTTTC.

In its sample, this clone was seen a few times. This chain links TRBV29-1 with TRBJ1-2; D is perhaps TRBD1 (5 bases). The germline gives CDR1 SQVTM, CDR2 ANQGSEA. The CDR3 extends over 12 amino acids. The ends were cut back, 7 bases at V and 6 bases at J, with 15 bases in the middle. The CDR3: CSGDGVEDGYTF. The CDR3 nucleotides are TGCAGCGGGGACGGCGTAGAGGATGGCTACACCTTC.

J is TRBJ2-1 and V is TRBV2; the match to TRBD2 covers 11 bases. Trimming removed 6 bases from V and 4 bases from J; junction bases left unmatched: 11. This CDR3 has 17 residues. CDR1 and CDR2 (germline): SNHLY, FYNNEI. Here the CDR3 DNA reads TGTGCCAGCAGAGCGCTGACTAGCGGGGACCAGTACAATGAGCAGTTCTTC. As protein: CASRALTSGDQYNEQFF.

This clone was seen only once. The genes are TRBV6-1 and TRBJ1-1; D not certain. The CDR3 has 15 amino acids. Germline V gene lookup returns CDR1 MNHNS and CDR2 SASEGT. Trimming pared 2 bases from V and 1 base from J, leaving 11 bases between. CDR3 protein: CASSEKVWGNTEAFF. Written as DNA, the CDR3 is TGTGCCAGCAGTGAAAAGGTTTGGGGGAACACTGAAGCTTTCTTT.

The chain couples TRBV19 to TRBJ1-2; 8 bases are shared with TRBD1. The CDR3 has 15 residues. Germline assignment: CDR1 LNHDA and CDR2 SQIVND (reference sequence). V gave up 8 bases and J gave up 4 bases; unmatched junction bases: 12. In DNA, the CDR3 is TGTGCCAGTTTTAAGGCAGGGGGCGTCCCCTATGGCTACACCTTC. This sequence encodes CASFKAGGVPYGYTF.

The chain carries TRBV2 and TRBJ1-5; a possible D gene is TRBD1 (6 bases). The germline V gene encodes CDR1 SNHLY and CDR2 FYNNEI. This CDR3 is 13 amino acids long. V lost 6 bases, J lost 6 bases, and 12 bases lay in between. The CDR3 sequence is CASRAGVGQPQHF. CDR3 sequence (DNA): TGTGCCAGCAGGGCAGGGGTCGGTCAGCCCCAGCATTTT.

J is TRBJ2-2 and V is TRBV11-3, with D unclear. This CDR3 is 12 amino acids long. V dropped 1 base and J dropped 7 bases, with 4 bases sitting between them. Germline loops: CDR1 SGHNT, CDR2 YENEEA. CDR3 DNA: TGTGCCAGCAGCTTAGGGCTCGGGGAGCTGTTTTTT. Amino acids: CASSLGLGELFF.

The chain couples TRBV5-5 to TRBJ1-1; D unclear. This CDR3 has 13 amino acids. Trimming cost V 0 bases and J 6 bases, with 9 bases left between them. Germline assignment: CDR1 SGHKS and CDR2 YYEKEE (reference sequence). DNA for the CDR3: TGTGCCAGCAGCTTGGCCGCAGGCGCTGAAGCTTTCTTT. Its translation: CASSLAAGAEAFF.

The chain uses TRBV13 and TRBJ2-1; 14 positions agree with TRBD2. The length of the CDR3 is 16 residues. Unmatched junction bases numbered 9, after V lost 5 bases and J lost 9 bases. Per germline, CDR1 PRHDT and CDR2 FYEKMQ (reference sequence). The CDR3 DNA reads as TGTGCCAGCAGCACCCCGACTAGCGGGGGGGTCATTGAGCAGTTCTTC. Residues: CASSTPTSGGVIEQFF. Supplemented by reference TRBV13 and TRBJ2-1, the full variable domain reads AAGVIQSPRHLIKEKRETATLKCYPIPRHDTVYWYQQGPGQDPQFLISFYEKMQSDKGSIPDRFSAQQFSDYHSELNMSSLELGDSALYFCASSTPTSGGVIEQFFGPGTRLTVL.

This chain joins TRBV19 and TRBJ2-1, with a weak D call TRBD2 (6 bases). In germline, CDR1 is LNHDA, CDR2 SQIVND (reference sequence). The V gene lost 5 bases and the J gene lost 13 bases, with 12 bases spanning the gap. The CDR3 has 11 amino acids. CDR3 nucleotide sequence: TGTGCCAGTAGTGAGGGGAGGCTACAGTTCTTC. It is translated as CASSEGRLQFF.

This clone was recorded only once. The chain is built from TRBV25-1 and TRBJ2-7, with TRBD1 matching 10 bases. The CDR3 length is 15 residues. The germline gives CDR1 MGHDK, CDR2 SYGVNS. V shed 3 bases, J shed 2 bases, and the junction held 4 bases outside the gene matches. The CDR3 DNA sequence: TGTGCCAGCAGTGAGTCGACAGGGGGCCCCTACGAGCAGTACTTC. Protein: CASSESTGGPYEQYF.

DNA of the CDR3: TGTGCCAGCTCACCAGGGGGTCGCCTCTCTGGAAACACCATATATTTT. It codes for CASSPGGRLSGNTIYF. The chain recombines TRBV18 with TRBJ1-3; a possible D gene is TRBD1 (5 bases). Trimming pared 2 bases from V and 0 bases from J, leaving 11 bases between. Germline V gene sequence: CDR1 KGHSH, CDR2 LQKENI. This CDR3 spans 16 amino acids.

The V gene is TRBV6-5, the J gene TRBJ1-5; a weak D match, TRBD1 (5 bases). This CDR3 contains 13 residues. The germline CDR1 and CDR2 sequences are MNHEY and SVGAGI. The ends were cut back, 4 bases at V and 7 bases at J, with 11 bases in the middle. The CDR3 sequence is CASSSKPGQPQHF. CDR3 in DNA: TGTGCCAGCAGTTCCAAACCAGGGCAGCCCCAGCATTTT.

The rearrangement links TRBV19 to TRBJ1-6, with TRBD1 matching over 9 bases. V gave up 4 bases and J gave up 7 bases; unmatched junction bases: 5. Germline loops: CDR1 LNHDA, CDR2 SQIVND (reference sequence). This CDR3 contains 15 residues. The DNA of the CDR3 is TGTGCCAGTAGTACGCTCGGACAGGGGAATTCACCCCTCCACTTT. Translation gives CASSTLGQGNSPLHF.

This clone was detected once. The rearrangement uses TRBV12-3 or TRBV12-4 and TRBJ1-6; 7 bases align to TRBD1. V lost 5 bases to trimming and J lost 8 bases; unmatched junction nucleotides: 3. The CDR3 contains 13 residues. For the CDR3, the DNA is TGTGCCAGCAGTCGGGACAGAGATTCACCCCTCCACTTT. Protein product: CASSRDRDSPLHF.

For the CDR3, the DNA is TGTGCCAGCTCACCATTGGGGAGTTGGGATCAGCCCCAGCATTTT. Protein: CASSPLGSWDQPQHF. The chain is built from TRBV18 and TRBJ1-5; D is undetermined. CDR1 is KGHSH and CDR2 is LQKENI in the germline V gene. V was clipped by 2 bases and J by 5 bases, with 13 bases between them. This CDR3 is built from 15 residues.

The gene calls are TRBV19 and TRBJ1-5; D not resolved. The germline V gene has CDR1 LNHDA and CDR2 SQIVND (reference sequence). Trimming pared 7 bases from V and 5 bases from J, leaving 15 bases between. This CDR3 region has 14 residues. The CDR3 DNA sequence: TGTGCCAGTAAGGACGGCGGTGTTTATCAGCCCCAGCATTTT. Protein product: CASKDGGVYQPQHF.